This T cell receptor (beta chain) is from a study of beta chain features in type 1 diabetes listed by TCRdb under 2018. Turning to the overall study: Patients and healthy donors did not differ in mean age, gender distribution, total cell number or subset yield. A total of roughly 100 million sorted cells were examined across all samples, and a strong correlation was observed between cell number per subset and RNA yield. In the study, recently diagnosed type 1 diabetes patients and matched healthy donors were compared on the TCRB repertoires of their sorted circulating CD4+ T cell subsets. Regulatory and stem cell-like memory subsets were obtained from only 8 patients and roughly eight healthy donors, while naive and central memory subsets were obtained from all 28 donors. The paper as a whole reports these results and caveats: Because cDNA rather than genomic DNA was sequenced, highly expressing activated cells could have been over-represented, although no difference in activation and CD3 levels was found between groups. Shorter templates might have been favored by PCR, but patient and control samples were amplified and corrected together, so both groups would have been affected equally by any skew. In all four CD4+ subsets, TCRB CDR3 length was moderately but significantly shorter in type 1 diabetes patients. Fewer insertions and more nucleotide deletions at VDJ recombination sites were observed in patients with type 1 diabetes, implying thymic rearrangement abnormalities. Naive, central memory and regulatory TCRB repertoires appeared to be more alike among patients than among healthy donors. Because the HLA sub-analyses included only small numbers of individuals, any influence of HLA type on TCRB rearrangement was left unresolved.

The High Capacity cDNA Reverse Transcription Kit was used to reverse transcribe all of the isolated RNA, meaning that expressed TCRB transcripts were what got sequenced. Deep immunoSEQ sequencing was performed on naive, central memory and regulatory T cell samples, with an average of roughly 3.3 million total reads per sample. After sorted cells were lysed in RLT buffer, RNA was extracted with DNase-treated RNeasy Micro or Mini kits, with the choice depending on cell number. To prevent cross-contamination, every cell subset was processed on its own, while patient and healthy donor samples were processed together. The immunoSEQ multiplex PCR was used to amplify TCRB sequences from cDNA, generating 87-bp fragments that spanned the CDR3 region. Amplicons were sequenced on the Illumina HiSeq platform. Per the authors' processing: Synthetic template baselines were used to correct PCR bias computationally, reads within Hamming distance 2 were collapsed, and singletons that could not be merged were discarded. Reads were aligned to IMGT to assign V, D and J genes, CDR3 length, and insertions or deletions at six rearrangement sites. Within each subset, clonotype counts were normalized to sorted cell number, and only after that were true diversity and Gini coefficients computed with the tcR R package. Repertoire sharing was quantified using the overlap coefficient calculated on TCRB nucleotide sequences. Out-of-frame TCRB sequences from naive cells were analyzed to stand in for the pre-selection repertoire. TCRdb mirrors the immuneACCESS table, restricted to in-frame sequences. Some clones are absent from its copies; in checked studies, under half trace to an unresolved V gene, and the reason for the others is unknown. V and J calls and clone size are those listed in that table; D and trimming were worked out from the DNA. In all, the sample holds approximately 730,000 clones, and 13% of those were seen once. Of the sample, 0.02% to 0.025% falls within the top ten clones.

According to the germline V gene (reference sequence), CDR1 reads GTSNPN and CDR2 reads SVGIG. From V the trimming removes 8 bases and from J it removes 2 bases, while the gene matches leave 7 bases of the junction unaccounted for. The CDR3 runs 15 amino acids, cysteine and phenylalanine included. Here the CDR3 DNA is all that survives: 45 bases in frame from base 1. Each donor gave one peripheral blood draw, averaging approximately 110 mL, which was collected into heparinised tubes. Naive, central memory, regulatory and stem cell-like memory CD4+ T cells were sorted on a BD FACSAria II using a panel including CD45RO, CCR7, CD25, CD127, CD95 and CD27. Purity was above 95% for every sorted population. PBMCs were isolated right away by Lymphoprep density gradient centrifugation and were stained directly, without culture. Samples were stained and sorted in pairs, with one healthy donor and one patient per experiment, so that batch effects were minimized.

This clone came up a few times. Its antigen is still unknown. No qualities accompany the bases; no much larger clone lies one base away. Sequenced input: naive CD4+ T cells from blood. The label giving this sample's cell subset or site can be read as: true naive CD4+ T cells. The clonotype was recovered from a man younger than 35 with type 1 diabetes. The sequence links TRBV30 to TRBJ2-1, and 12 junction bases match TRBD1. The CDR3 sequence is CARDRGRQPYNEQFF. The bases read TGTGCCCGGGACAGGGGGCGCCAGCCCTACAATGAGCAGTTCTTC. The CDR3, completed at both ends by the reference TRBV30 and TRBJ2-1 genes, gives the full variable domain SQTIHQWPATLVQPVGSPLSLECTVEGTSNPNLYWYRQAAGRGLQLLFYSVGIGQISSEVPQNLSASRPQDRQFILSSKKLLLSDSGFYLCARDRGRQPYNEQFFGPGTRLTVL.